One and the same sample provided the 25 T cell receptor beta chains below, sequenced in a study of regulatory T cells in long-lasting Graves disease. Time point defined: newly diagnosed GD, antithyroid drugs for less than 3 months. PBMC RNA served as the TCR library source. Arm-PCR of CDR3 regions with iRepertoire HTBI primers generated TCR beta libraries. From the multiplex PCR reads, TCRdb called clonotypes with MiXCR, one entry per CDR3 protein. This sample has approximately 400,000 distinct CDR3 sequences, with about 15% found just once. These records were also assigned to another study, of T cells in Graves' hyperthyroidism and ophthalmopathy.

The sequences come from peripheral blood mononuclear cells (PBMCs), collected at new diagnosis, from a patient treated with antithyroid drugs. These receptors all stem from a middle-aged woman with Graves disease.

There are many counts of this clonotype. The CDR3 loop is CASSHRLAVNTGELFF. The CDR3 region has the DNA TGCGCCAGCAGCCATCGACTAGCGGTTAACACCGGGGAGCTGTTTTTT. This sequence joins TRBV5-1 and TRBJ2-2; 9 bases match TRBD2. The germline V gene has CDR1 SGHRS and CDR2 YFSETQ. V lost 4 bases and J lost 2; bases outside the gene matches: 6. The CDR3 runs 16 residues.

This clonotype has a handful of counts. The rearrangement uses TRBV4-1 and TRBJ1-1, with D possibly TRBD1 on 5 matching bases. The CDR3 spans 15 residues. Trimming removed 5 bases from V and 0 bases from J, with 13 bases in between. Per the germline V gene, CDR1 is MGHRA and CDR2 is YSYEKL. CDR3 bases: TGCGCCAGCAGCATCCAACAGGACGTGAACACTGAAGCTTTCTTT. It is translated as CASSIQQDVNTEAFF.

This clonotype was counted many times. CDR3 loop: CASSLVRPANTGELFF. The CDR3 region has the DNA TGTGCCAGCAGCTTAGTAAGACCCGCGAACACCGGGGAGCTGTTTTTT. The rearrangement uses TRBV11-3 and TRBJ2-2; D not certain. Germline assignment: CDR1 SGHNT and CDR2 YENEEA. V was shortened by 1 base and J by 0 bases, with 9 bases between the two germline ends. The CDR3 is 16 residues long.

This clonotype has only a few counts. The rearrangement joins TRBV6-9 to TRBJ1-6; D is ambiguous. The CDR3 runs to 12 residues. Germline-derived CDR1 and CDR2 are MNHGY and SVAAGI. Trimming removed 3 bases from V and 12 bases from J, with 9 bases in between. The CDR3 DNA reads TGTGCCAGCAGTTACTCGGATAAACCCCTCCACTTT. Translated: CASSYSDKPLHF.

This clonotype has at least ten counts. The chain is built from TRBV20-1 and TRBJ2-4; 7 bases map to TRBD2. There are 14 residues in the CDR3. Trimming cost V 5 bases and J 0 bases; bases outside gene matches: 4. Germline CDR1 reads DFQATT; CDR2 reads SNEGSKA (reference sequence). CDR3 nucleotide sequence: TGCAGTGCTCCGGGAGGTCTAGCCAAAAACATTCAGTACTTC. This gives the protein CSAPGGLAKNIQYF.

The sample holds many counts of this clonotype. The CDR3 sequence is CASSLALWALENTIYF. In DNA form, the CDR3 reads TGTGCCAGCAGTTTAGCGCTCTGGGCACTCGAAAACACCATATATTTT. This chain joins TRBV12-3 or TRBV12-4 and TRBJ1-3, with D unclear. The CDR3 contains 16 residues. Trimming took 0 bases from V and 6 from J, leaving 15 bases between them.

This clonotype showed up many times. V is TRBV12-3 or TRBV12-4 and J is TRBJ2-7; 10 nucleotides line up with TRBD2. J lost 3 bases, V lost 6 bases, and 11 bases had no gene match. The CDR3 extends over 16 amino acids. DNA of the CDR3: TGTGCCAGCAGCTTCCGTATGCAGCGGGAGGGCTACGAGCAGTACTTC. It specifies CASSFRMQREGYEQYF.

This chain uses TRBV10-3 with TRBJ2-7; no clear D. The V gene lost 0 bases and the J gene lost 4 bases, with 4 bases spanning the gap. The CDR3 is 12 amino acids. Germline loops: CDR1 ENHRY, CDR2 SYGVKD. CDR3 nucleotides: TGTGCCATCAGTGAGTCGACGTACGAGCAGTACTTC. Amino acid sequence: CAISESTYEQYF.

This clonotype has at least ten counts. The chain carries TRBV30 and TRBJ2-2; a possible D gene is TRBD2 (6 bases). The germline gives CDR1 GTSNPN, CDR2 SVGIG (reference sequence). V dropped 3 bases and J dropped 6 bases, with 8 bases sitting between them. The CDR3 has 12 residues. This CDR3 is CAWSIAAGELFF. The DNA for the CDR3 is TGTGCCTGGAGCATAGCGGCCGGGGAGCTGTTTTTT.

The table lists this clonotype with many counts. This chain links TRBV28 with TRBJ2-7, with 14 bases lining up with TRBD2. The ends lost 5 bases at V and 3 bases at J; junction bases unmatched: 9. CDR1 MDHEN and CDR2 SYDVKM come from the germline V gene. This CDR3 is 17 amino acids long. The CDR3 is CASSVTGTSGSNYEQYF. CDR3 coding DNA: TGTGCCAGCAGTGTGACCGGGACTAGCGGGAGTAACTACGAGCAGTACTTC. Complete variable domain (other parts from reference TRBV28 and TRBJ2-7): DVKVTQSSRYLVKRTGEKVFLECVQDMDHENMFWYRQDPGLGLRLIYFSYDVKMKEKGDIPEGYSVSREKKERFSLILESASTNQTSMYLCASSVTGTSGSNYEQYFGPGTRLTVT.

V usage is TRBV18 and J usage is TRBJ2-7; the D call may be TRBD1 or TRBD2 (6 bases each). The length of the CDR3 is 16 residues. CDR1 and CDR2 (germline): KGHSH, LQKENI. V was pared by 0 bases and J by 4 bases, with 16 bases between. This chain's CDR3 is CASSPPRGTPNYEQYF. The DNA for the CDR3 is TGTGCCAGCTCACCACCTAGGGGGACTCCTAATTACGAGCAGTACTTC.

This clonotype was observed many times. The V and J genes are TRBV20-1 and TRBJ2-5, with 12 bases aligning to TRBD2. The CDR3 runs to 16 residues. Trimming removed 1 base from V and 1 base from J; junction bases left unmatched: 4. Germline V lookup: CDR1 DFQATT, CDR2 SNEGSKA (reference sequence). CDR3 region: CSARGATSGSQETQYF. As DNA, the CDR3 is TGCAGTGCTAGAGGTGCGACTAGCGGGAGCCAAGAGACCCAGTACTTC.

This clonotype was seen a handful of times. The J gene is TRBJ1-3, the V gene TRBV20-1, with TRBD1 matching 10 bases. The germline gives CDR1 DFQATT, CDR2 SNEGSKA (reference sequence). This CDR3 comprises 17 residues. V lost 0 bases, J lost 4 bases, and 9 bases stayed unmatched. The CDR3 DNA reads TGCAGTGCTAGAGACCATAGGCTGGGACAGGGGGGAAACACCATATATTTT. The encoded protein is CSARDHRLGQGGNTIYF.

This clonotype was seen more than once but under ten times. A far larger clone is just one base off, so this is likely a read error. The CDR3 protein is CANSLAGAETQYF. CDR3 DNA sequence: TGTGCCAACAGTTTAGCGGGAGCGGAGACCCAGTACTTC. V is TRBV28 and J is TRBJ2-5; TRBD2 agrees at 9 bases. The CDR3 sequence is 13 residues long. Germline CDR1 is MDHEN and CDR2 is SYDVKM.

This clonotype was recorded many times. The rearrangement links TRBV20-1 to TRBJ2-5, with D possibly matching TRBD1 (5 bases). The CDR3 covers 11 residues. Germline values: CDR1 DFQATT, CDR2 SNEGSKA (reference sequence). Deletions cut 5 bases from V and 4 bases from J, with 8 bases between. The CDR3 coding sequence is TGCAGTGCTGGGGCCCGAGAGACCCAGTACTTC. Protein sequence: CSAGARETQYF.

This clonotype was seen at least ten times. The chain combines TRBV11-3 with TRBJ2-2, with 13 positions matching TRBD2. J was trimmed by 5 bases and V by 7 bases; bases with no gene match: 13. This CDR3 has 18 residues. Per germline, CDR1 SGHNT and CDR2 YENEEA. The CDR3 loop reads CASTGLAGVGDRTGELFF. The CDR3 coding sequence is TGTGCCAGCACCGGACTAGCGGGAGTTGGGGACCGAACCGGGGAGCTGTTTTTT.

This clonotype was counted ten times or more. V gene TRBV30 combines with J gene TRBJ2-1; 11 bases line up with TRBD2. The CDR3 has 14 amino acids. The junction had 6 bases not matched to a gene; V was cut back by 7 bases and J by 4 bases. CDR1 and CDR2 from the germline V gene are GTSNPN and SVGIG (reference sequence). CDR3 amino acids: CASSSGRWYNEQFF. The CDR3 bases are TGTGCCTCCTCTAGCGGGAGGTGGTACAATGAGCAGTTCTTC.

The sample holds a few counts of this clonotype. V usage is TRBV6-2 or TRBV6-3 and J usage is TRBJ2-7; 11 positions agree with TRBD2. This CDR3 contains 16 residues. CDR1 MNHEY and CDR2 SVGEGT come from the germline V gene. V was clipped by 7 bases and J by 2 bases; unmatched bases: 10. CDR3 bases: TGTGCCAGCACAGGGTTTGGGACTAGCGGAACCTACGAGCAGTACTTC. This encodes CASTGFGTSGTYEQYF.

This clonotype was seen ten or more times. V gene TRBV27 combines with J gene TRBJ2-1, with 8 bases identical to TRBD2. In germline, CDR1 is MNHEY, CDR2 SMNVEV (reference sequence). The ends lost 4 bases at V and 4 bases at J; junction bases unmatched: 6. The CDR3 extends over 15 amino acids. Here the CDR3 reads CASSSSGGLYNEQFF. Here the CDR3 DNA reads TGTGCCAGCAGTTCCAGCGGGGGCCTTTACAATGAGCAGTTCTTC.

This clonotype was observed a handful of times. A junction end diverges from the germline sequence, so it may reflect a read error. The chain links TRBV7-7 to TRBJ2-5; a possible D gene is TRBD2 (5 bases). The germline gives CDR1 SSHAT, CDR2 FNYEAQ (reference sequence). The CDR3 consists of 15 residues. CDR3 residues: CASSRKTNPGETQYF. The DNA for the CDR3 is TGTGCTAGCAGCCGAAAGACTAACCCCGGGGAGACCCAGTACTTC.

This clonotype was counted ten times or more. This chain connects TRBV18 to TRBJ1-1; possibly TRBD1 for D (6 bases). Germline V gene lookup returns CDR1 KGHSH and CDR2 LQKENI. The V and J ends lost 3 bases and 4 bases respectively, with 15 bases between them. The CDR3 is 15 amino acids. The CDR3 loop is CASSPPGTLATEAFF. The CDR3 DNA is TGTGCCAGCTCACCGCCCGGGACATTGGCCACTGAAGCTTTCTTT.

This clonotype showed up just a few times. J is TRBJ2-1 and V is TRBV7-6; perhaps D is TRBD1 or TRBD2 (5 bases each). CDR3 length equals 16 residues. CDR1 is SGHVS, CDR2 FNYEAQ, per germline. The ends were cut back, 0 bases at V and 7 bases at J, with 16 bases in the middle. CDR3 nucleotide sequence: TGTGCCAGCAGCTTAGCGCGTGGGGGACCCACGAATGAGCAGTTCTTC. Its protein product is CASSLARGGPTNEQFF.

This clonotype has at least ten counts. The rearrangement joins TRBV20-1 to TRBJ2-5; D is uncertain. The germline V gene has CDR1 DFQATT and CDR2 SNEGSKA (reference sequence). The germline V and J ends were trimmed by 2 bases and 1 base, with 5 bases remaining between them. The CDR3 is 12 residues long. CDR3 coding DNA: TGCAGTGCTAGATTGATCCAAGAGACCCAGTACTTC. This gives the protein CSARLIQETQYF.

This clonotype has just a few counts. CDR3 nucleotide sequence: TGCAGTGCTAGAGGGACTAGCGGGAGTGGCGATGAGCAGTTCTTC. It is translated as CSARGTSGSGDEQFF. The chain is built from TRBV20-1 and TRBJ2-1; 13 bases align to TRBD2. CDR3 length: 15 residues. Germline V gene data show CDR1 as DFQATT and CDR2 as SNEGSKA (reference sequence). J lost 8 bases, V lost 1 base, and 5 bases had no gene match.

The rearrangement links TRBV20-1 to TRBJ2-1, with D tentatively TRBD2 (6 bases). This CDR3 comprises 15 residues. Trimming removed 6 bases from V and 1 base from J, with 16 bases in between. Germline V gene lookup returns CDR1 DFQATT and CDR2 SNEGSKA (reference sequence). The CDR3 here is CSAPDVSGSYNEQFF. The CDR3 DNA is TGCAGTGCGCCTGATGTTAGCGGATCCTACAATGAGCAGTTCTTC.